This T cell receptor (beta chain) was sequenced during a study of T cells in Graves' hyperthyroidism and ophthalmopathy. For the study at large: Peripheral blood was collected at initial diagnosis, before any treatment.

This clonotype occurred a few times. Its antigen is unknown. Given a much more abundant clone one base away, this may be a read error. Using RNA transcripts as the source, TCR beta CDR3 regions were amplified. The HTBI set primed first-round TCR CDR3 RT-PCR. TCRdb called the multiplex PCR reads again in MiXCR, with one record for every CDR3 protein. The sample has about 350,000 distinct CDR3 sequences; about 20% are singletons. Study results and limitations: The model made its ophthalmopathy prediction, and onset followed a median approximately 6 months later. A 13 V-J signature model discriminated ophthalmopathy versus stable hyperthyroidism.

CDR1 PRHDT and CDR2 FYEKMQ come from the germline V gene (reference sequence). The CDR3 has 15 amino acids. The ends were cut back, 1 base at V and 4 bases at J, with 14 bases in the middle. Sequencing was performed on blood. This TCR derives from a woman aged 18-29 years with Graves' hyperthyroidism. The rearrangement joins TRBV13 to TRBJ2-7, with D maybe TRBD2 (5 bases). The CDR3 is CASSLEEVASYEQYF. The CDR3 DNA is TGTGCCAGCAGCTTAGAGGAGGTGGCGTCTTACGAGCAGTACTTC.